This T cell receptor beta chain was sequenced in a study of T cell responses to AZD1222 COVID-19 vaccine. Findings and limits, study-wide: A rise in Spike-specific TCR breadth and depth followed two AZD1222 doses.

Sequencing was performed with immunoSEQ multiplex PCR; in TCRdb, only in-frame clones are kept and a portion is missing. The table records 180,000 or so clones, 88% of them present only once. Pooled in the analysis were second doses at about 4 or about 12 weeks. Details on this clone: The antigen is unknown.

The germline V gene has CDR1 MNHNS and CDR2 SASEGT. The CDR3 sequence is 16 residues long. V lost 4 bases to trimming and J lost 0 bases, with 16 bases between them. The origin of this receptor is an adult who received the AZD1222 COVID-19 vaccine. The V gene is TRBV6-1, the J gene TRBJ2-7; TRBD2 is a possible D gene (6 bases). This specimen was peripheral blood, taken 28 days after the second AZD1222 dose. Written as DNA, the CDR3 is TGTGCCAGCAGTGGACGAGAGCGGGCGAGCTCCTACGAGCAGTACTTC. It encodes CASSGRERASSYEQYF.